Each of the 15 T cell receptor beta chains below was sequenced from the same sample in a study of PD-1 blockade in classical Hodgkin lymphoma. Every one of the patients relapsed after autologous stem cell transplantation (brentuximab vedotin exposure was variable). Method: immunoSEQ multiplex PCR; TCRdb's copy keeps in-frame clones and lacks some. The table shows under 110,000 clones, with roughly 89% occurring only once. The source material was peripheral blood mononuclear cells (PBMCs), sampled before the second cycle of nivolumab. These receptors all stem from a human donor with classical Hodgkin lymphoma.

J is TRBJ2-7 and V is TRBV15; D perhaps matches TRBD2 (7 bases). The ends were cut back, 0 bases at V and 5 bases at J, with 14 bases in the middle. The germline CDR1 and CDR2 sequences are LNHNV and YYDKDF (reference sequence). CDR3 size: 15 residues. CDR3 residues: CATSRDRGATDEQYF. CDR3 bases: TGTGCCACCAGCAGAGATCGGGGGGCAACAGACGAGCAGTACTTC.

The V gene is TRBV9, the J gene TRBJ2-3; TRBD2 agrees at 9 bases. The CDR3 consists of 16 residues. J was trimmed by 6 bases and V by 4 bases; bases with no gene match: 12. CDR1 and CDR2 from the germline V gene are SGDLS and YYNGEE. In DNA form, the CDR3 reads TGTGCCAGCAGCCTGCAGACTAGCGGCTTAACGGATACGCAGTATTTT. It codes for CASSLQTSGLTDTQYF. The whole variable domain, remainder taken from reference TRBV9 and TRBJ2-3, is DSGVTQTPKHLITATGQRVTLRCSPRSGDLSVYWYQQSLDQGLQFLIQYYNGEERAKGNILERFSAQQFPDLHSELNLSSLELGDSALYFCASSLQTSGLTDTQYFGPGTRLTVL.

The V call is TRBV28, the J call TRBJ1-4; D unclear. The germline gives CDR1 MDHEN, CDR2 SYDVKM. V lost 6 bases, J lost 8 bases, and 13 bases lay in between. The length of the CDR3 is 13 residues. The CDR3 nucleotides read TGTGCCAGCAGAGCGGACCCCTACGAAAAACTGTTTTTT. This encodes CASRADPYEKLFF.

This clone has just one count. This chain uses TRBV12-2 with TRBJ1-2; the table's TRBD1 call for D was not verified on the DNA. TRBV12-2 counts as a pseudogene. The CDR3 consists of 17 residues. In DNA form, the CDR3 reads TGTGCAAGTCGCTTAGGGTTTGGGCCCAGGGAAACGGATGGCTACACCTTC. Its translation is CASRLGFGPRETDGYTF.

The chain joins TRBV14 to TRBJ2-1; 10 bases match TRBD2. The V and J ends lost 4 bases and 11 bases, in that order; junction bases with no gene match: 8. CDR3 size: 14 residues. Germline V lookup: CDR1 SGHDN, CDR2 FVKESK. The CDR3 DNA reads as TGTGCCAGCAGCCCTGGACTAGCGGTGGGTAAGCAGTTCTTC. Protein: CASSPGLAVGKQFF.

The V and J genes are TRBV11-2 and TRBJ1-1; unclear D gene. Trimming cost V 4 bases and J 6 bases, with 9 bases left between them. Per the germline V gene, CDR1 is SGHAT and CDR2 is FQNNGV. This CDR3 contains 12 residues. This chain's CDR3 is CASSSIDPEAFF. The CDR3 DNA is TGTGCCAGCAGCTCAATAGACCCTGAAGCTTTCTTT.

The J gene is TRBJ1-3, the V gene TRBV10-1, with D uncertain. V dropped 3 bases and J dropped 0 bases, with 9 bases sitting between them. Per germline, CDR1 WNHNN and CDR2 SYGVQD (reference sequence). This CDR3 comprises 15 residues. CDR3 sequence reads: CASSDTGASGNTIYF. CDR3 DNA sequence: TGCGCCAGCAGTGATACGGGTGCCTCTGGAAACACCATATATTTT.

CDR3 loop: CASRPDRGRNQPQHF. The CDR3 DNA is TGTGCCAGCAGGCCTGACAGGGGAAGGAATCAGCCCCAGCATTTT. V and J are TRBV27 and TRBJ1-5; 8 bases align to TRBD1. V gave up 6 bases and J gave up 4 bases; unmatched junction bases: 8. The germline CDR1 and CDR2 sequences are MNHEY and SMNVEV (reference sequence). CDR3 length: 15 amino acids.

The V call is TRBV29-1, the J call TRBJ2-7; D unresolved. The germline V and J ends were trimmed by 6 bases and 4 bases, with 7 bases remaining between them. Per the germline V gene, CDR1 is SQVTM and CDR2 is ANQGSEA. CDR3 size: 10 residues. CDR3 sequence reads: CSVKGYEQYF. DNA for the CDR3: TGCAGCGTAAAAGGTTACGAGCAGTACTTC.

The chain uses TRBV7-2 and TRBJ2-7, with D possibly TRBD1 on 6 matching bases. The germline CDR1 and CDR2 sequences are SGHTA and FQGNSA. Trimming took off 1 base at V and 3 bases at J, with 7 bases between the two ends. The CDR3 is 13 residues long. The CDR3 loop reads CASSLGTVYEQYF. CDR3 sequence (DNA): TGTGCCAGCAGCTTAGGGACAGTCTACGAGCAGTACTTC. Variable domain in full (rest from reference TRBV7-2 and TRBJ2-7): GAGVSQSPSNKVTEKGKDVELRCDPISGHTALYWYRQSLGQGLEFLIYFQGNSAPDKSGLPSDRFSAERTGGSVSTLTIQRTQQEDSAVYLCASSLGTVYEQYFGPGTRLTVT.

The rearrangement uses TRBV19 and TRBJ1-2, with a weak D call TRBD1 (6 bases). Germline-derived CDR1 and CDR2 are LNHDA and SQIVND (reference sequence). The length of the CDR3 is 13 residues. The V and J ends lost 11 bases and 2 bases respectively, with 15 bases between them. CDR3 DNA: TGTGCCGACTTACCGGGACAAAACTATGGCTACACCTTC. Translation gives CADLPGQNYGYTF. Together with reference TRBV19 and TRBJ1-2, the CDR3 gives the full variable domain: DGGITQSPKYLFRKEGQNVTLSCEQNLNHDAMYWYRQDPGQGLRLIYYSQIVNDFQKGDIAEGYSVSREKKESFPLTVTSAQKNPTAFYLCADLPGQNYGYTFGSGTRLTVV.

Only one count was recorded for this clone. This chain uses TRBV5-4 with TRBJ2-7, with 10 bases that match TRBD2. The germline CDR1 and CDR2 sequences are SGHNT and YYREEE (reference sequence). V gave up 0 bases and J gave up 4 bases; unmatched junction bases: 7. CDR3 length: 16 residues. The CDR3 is CASSLAPIAGGYEQYF. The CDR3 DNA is TGTGCCAGCAGCTTGGCCCCTATAGCGGGGGGATACGAGCAGTACTTC.

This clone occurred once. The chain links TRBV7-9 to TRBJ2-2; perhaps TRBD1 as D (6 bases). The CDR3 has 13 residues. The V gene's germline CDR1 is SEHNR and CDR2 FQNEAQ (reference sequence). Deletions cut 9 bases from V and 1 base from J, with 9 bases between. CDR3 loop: CASQGLNTGELFF. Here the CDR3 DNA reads TGTGCCAGTCAGGGGTTGAACACCGGGGAGCTGTTTTTT.

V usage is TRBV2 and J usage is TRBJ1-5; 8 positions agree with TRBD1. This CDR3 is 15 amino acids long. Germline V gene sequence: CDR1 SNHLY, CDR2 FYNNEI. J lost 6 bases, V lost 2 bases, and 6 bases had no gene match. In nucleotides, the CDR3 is TGTGCCAGCAGTGAATGGCAGGGGGCAGGTCAGCCCCAGCATTTT. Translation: CASSEWQGAGQPQHF.

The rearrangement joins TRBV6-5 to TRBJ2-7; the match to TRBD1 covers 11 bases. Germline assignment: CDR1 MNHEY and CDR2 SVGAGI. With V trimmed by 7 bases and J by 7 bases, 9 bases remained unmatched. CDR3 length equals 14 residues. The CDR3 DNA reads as TGTGCCAGCACCCCGGGACAGGGGGTTTTAGAGCAGTACTTC. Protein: CASTPGQGVLEQYF.